The clone carrying this TCR beta chain appeared many times. Its antigen remains unidentified. This entry comes from a study of Graves' ophthalmopathy and Graves' hyperthyroidism. Trimming took off 2 bases at V and 4 bases at J, with 12 bases between the two ends. From germline, CDR1 is SGHVS and CDR2 FNYEAQ. The CDR3 covers 16 residues. If patients had other autoimmune diseases, uncontrolled infections, pregnancy or lactation, they were excluded. Amplification from RNA transcripts yielded the TCR beta CDR3 regions. HTBI primers were employed in first-round RT-PCR, then a second-round multiplex PCR followed. TCRdb reprocessed the multiplex PCR reads via MiXCR and lists one record per CDR3 protein. In the table there are approximately 700,000 distinct CDR3 sequences, roughly two fifths of which are singletons. Study results and limitations: Ophthalmopathy progression predictions by the model showed about 79% specificity and 60% to 71% sensitivity.

The material sequenced was peripheral blood. The chain joins TRBV7-6 to TRBJ2-6, with D possibly matching TRBD1 (6 bases). This clonotype originated in an adult man with Graves' ophthalmopathy. CDR3 sequence: CASSLTQGPGANVLTF. CDR3 DNA: TGTGCCAGCAGCTTAACTCAGGGGCCCGGGGCCAACGTCCTGACTTTC.